The 23 T cell receptor beta chains given below trace back to one sample, sequenced in a study of T cell changes during pregnancy in multiple sclerosis. TCRdb keeps only in-frame clones here, not all; method: immunoSEQ multiplex PCR. The profile shows 40,000 to 60,000 clones, about 95% of them singletons. The sequenced sample was CD8+ T cells from peripheral blood mononuclear cells, obtained in the first trimester of pregnancy. The receptors shown here come from a female donor with multiple sclerosis, enrolled in a pregnancy study.

The gene calls are TRBV27 and TRBJ1-2; D possibly corresponds to TRBD1 (6 bases). Germline loops: CDR1 MNHEY, CDR2 SMNVEV (reference sequence). The CDR3 sequence is 15 residues long. Trimming took 0 bases from V and 4 from J, leaving 12 bases between them. The CDR3 is CASSLSGGGGYGYTF. The CDR3 DNA follows: TGTGCCAGCAGTTTATCGGGGGGGGGCGGCTATGGCTACACCTTC.

The chain uses TRBV28 and TRBJ2-1, with TRBD1 matching 10 bases. The V segment lost 5 bases and the J segment 7 bases; nucleotides outside the gene matches: 8. From germline, CDR1 is MDHEN and CDR2 SYDVKM. CDR3 length: 15 amino acids. The CDR3 reads CASSHRDRGENEQFF. The CDR3 DNA follows: TGTGCCAGCAGTCACCGGGACAGGGGTGAAAATGAGCAGTTCTTC.

CDR3 amino acids: CASSQVPGQVEQYF. CDR3 sequence (DNA): TGCGCCAGCAGCCAAGTCCCGGGACAGGTTGAGCAGTACTTC. The chain combines TRBV4-1 with TRBJ2-7; 8 nucleotides align to TRBD1. The CDR3 length is 14 residues. V gave up 1 base and J gave up 7 bases; unmatched junction bases: 6. In germline, CDR1 is MGHRA, CDR2 YSYEKL.

This chain uses TRBV10-2 with TRBJ2-1; 11 nucleotides match TRBD1. V was pared by 6 bases and J by 0 bases, with 4 bases of the junction left unmatched. The CDR3 contains 16 residues. Germline loops: CDR1 WSHSY, CDR2 SAAADI. CDR3 nucleotide sequence: TGCGCCAGCAGCCCTGGACAGGGGGCCTCCTACAATGAGCAGTTCTTC. Protein: CASSPGQGASYNEQFF.

This chain links TRBV11-2 with TRBJ1-1; 9 positions match TRBD1. The CDR3 contains 15 residues. Germline-derived CDR1 and CDR2 are SGHAT and FQNNGV. The trim removed 3 bases at V and 9 bases at J, leaving 11 bases unmatched. The CDR3 here is CASSFRDRADFQAFF. CDR3 nucleotide sequence: TGTGCCAGCAGCTTCCGGGACAGGGCTGATTTCCAAGCTTTCTTT.

CDR3 region: CASSMGPYEQYF. CDR3 DNA: TGTGCCAGTAGTATGGGCCCTTACGAGCAGTACTTC. The chain links TRBV19 to TRBJ2-7; no firm D call. Per germline, CDR1 LNHDA and CDR2 SQIVND (reference sequence). The CDR3 has 12 amino acids. V was shortened by 3 bases and J by 4 bases, with 7 bases between the two germline ends. Using reference TRBV19 and TRBJ2-7 for the parts outside the CDR3, the full variable domain is DGGITQSPKYLFRKEGQNVTLSCEQNLNHDAMYWYRQDPGQGLRLIYYSQIVNDFQKGDIAEGYSVSREKKESFPLTVTSAQKNPTAFYLCASSMGPYEQYFGPGTRLTVT.

CDR3 in DNA: TGTGCCAGCAGCCTCCCCAGCGGGGGCTCCTACGAGCAGTACTTC. It translates to CASSLPSGGSYEQYF. The gene calls are TRBV13 and TRBJ2-7, with 8 bases lining up with TRBD2. CDR1 and CDR2 from the germline V gene are PRHDT and FYEKMQ (reference sequence). This CDR3 region has 15 residues. Trimming removed 5 bases from V and 0 bases from J; junction bases left unmatched: 6. The full variable domain, its missing parts supplied by reference TRBV13 and TRBJ2-7, is AAGVIQSPRHLIKEKRETATLKCYPIPRHDTVYWYQQGPGQDPQFLISFYEKMQSDKGSIPDRFSAQQFSDYHSELNMSSLELGDSALYFCASSLPSGGSYEQYFGPGTRLTVT.

The J gene is TRBJ2-6, the V gene TRBV5-6, with D hard to call. The CDR3 runs to 13 residues. Per germline, CDR1 SGHDT and CDR2 YYEEEE. Trimming removed 4 bases at V and 5 bases at J, with 7 bases between. The CDR3 loop reads CASSLTRANVLTF. In nucleotides, the CDR3 is TGTGCCAGCAGCCTGACAAGGGCCAACGTCCTGACTTTC.

This chain uses TRBV9 with TRBJ1-3; D unclear. The CDR3 covers 13 residues. The germline V gene encodes CDR1 SGDLS and CDR2 YYNGEE. The V and J ends lost 5 bases and 0 bases respectively, with 6 bases between them. The CDR3 DNA sequence: TGTGCCAGCAGACGGAGCTCTGGAAACACCATATATTTT. Its translation is CASRRSSGNTIYF.

The CDR3 coding sequence is TGTGCCAGCAGTTTATTCGGGGTAGCGGATGGCTACACCTTC. It translates to CASSLFGVADGYTF. V usage is TRBV6-1 and J usage is TRBJ1-2, with D unresolved. The germline V gene encodes CDR1 MNHNS and CDR2 SASEGT. V lost 5 bases, J lost 6 bases, and 16 bases lay in between. CDR3 length: 14 residues.

The chain combines TRBV11-2 with TRBJ2-7, with D perhaps TRBD1 (6 bases). Trimming pared 4 bases from V and 5 bases from J, leaving 21 bases between. This CDR3 comprises 16 residues. In germline, CDR1 is SGHAT, CDR2 FQNNGV. The CDR3 DNA follows: TGTGCCAGCAGCTCCGGTACCGGGACACCGCTAAACGAGCAGTACTTC. Residues: CASSSGTGTPLNEQYF.

The chain links TRBV5-1 to TRBJ2-1, with 11 bases identical to TRBD2. After removal of 3 bases from V and 2 bases from J, the junction contained 4 bases not matched to a gene. The length of the CDR3 is 16 residues. Germline assignment: CDR1 SGHRS and CDR2 YFSETQ. The CDR3 region is CASSYGLAGAYNEQFF. The CDR3 DNA sequence: TGCGCCAGCAGCTACGGACTAGCGGGTGCCTACAATGAGCAGTTCTTC.

Only a few counts were recorded for this clone. This chain's CDR3 is CASSLGLAGDGSYNEQFF. In nucleotides, the CDR3 is TGTGCCAGCAGCTTGGGGTTGGCGGGGGACGGTTCTTACAATGAGCAGTTCTTC. This chain uses TRBV5-5 with TRBJ2-1; TRBD2 agrees at 7 bases. The CDR3 runs 18 residues. Per the germline V gene, CDR1 is SGHKS and CDR2 is YYEKEE (reference sequence). The J segment lost 4 bases and the V segment lost 0 bases, leaving 13 bases of the junction unmatched.

The chain joins TRBV7-9 to TRBJ2-3, with 7 bases identical to TRBD1. Germline trimming cut 4 bases from V and 6 bases from J; bases unmatched to any gene: 10. This CDR3 spans 15 amino acids. The germline CDR1 and CDR2 sequences are SEHNR and FQNEAQ (reference sequence). The DNA for the CDR3 is TGTGCCAGCAGCTCGGGACAGCTCAACAGGGATACGCAGTATTTT. Protein sequence: CASSSGQLNRDTQYF.

The chain joins TRBV5-1 to TRBJ1-5; 10 bases match TRBD1. Trimming took 4 bases from V and 8 from J; bases not matched to a gene: 9. This CDR3 spans 15 amino acids. Germline CDR1 SGHRS, CDR2 YFSETQ. CDR3 sequence: CASSLSGTGVEPQHF. The CDR3 nucleotides are TGCGCCAGCAGCCTTTCCGGGACAGGGGTGGAGCCCCAGCATTTT.

This sequence joins TRBV6-6 and TRBJ1-4; TRBD1 might be the D (6 bases). Germline V gives CDR1 MNHNY, CDR2 SVGAGI (reference sequence). The CDR3 length is 15 residues. V was clipped by 5 bases and J by 2 bases, with 12 bases between them. The CDR3 loop reads CASSQDRSTNEKLFF. The CDR3 DNA sequence: TGTGCCAGCAGTCAAGACAGGAGTACTAATGAAAAACTGTTTTTT.

The chain recombines TRBV5-4 with TRBJ2-7; 10 nucleotides agree with TRBD1. In germline, CDR1 is SGHNT, CDR2 YYREEE (reference sequence). With V trimmed by 5 bases and J by 4 bases, 3 bases remained unmatched. The length of the CDR3 is 13 residues. CDR3 sequence: CASSWDRGYEQYF. Here the CDR3 DNA reads TGTGCCAGCAGTTGGGACAGGGGATACGAGCAGTACTTC.

The chain is built from TRBV29-1 and TRBJ2-1; D unresolved. The V gene lost 6 bases and the J gene lost 4 bases, with 4 bases spanning the gap. Germline V gene lookup returns CDR1 SQVTM and CDR2 ANQGSEA. The CDR3 loop spans 10 amino acids. CDR3 sequence reads: CSVSYNEQFF. The CDR3 nucleotides are TGCAGCGTCTCGTACAATGAGCAGTTCTTC.

The rearrangement joins TRBV4-3 to TRBJ2-3; 14 positions match TRBD2. Germline trimming cut 0 bases from V and 2 bases from J; bases unmatched to any gene: 7. CDR1 is LGHNA and CDR2 is YSLEER in the germline V gene. The CDR3 length is 19 residues. For the CDR3, the DNA is TGCGCCAGCAGCCAAGATCCCCCGGGACTAGCGGGAGTCACAGATACGCAGTATTTT. This codes for CASSQDPPGLAGVTDTQYF.

The V and J genes are TRBV27 and TRBJ2-1; TRBD1 might be the D (5 bases). The V end was cut by 4 bases, the J end by 4 bases, with 14 bases between. This CDR3 contains 15 residues. Germline V gene lookup returns CDR1 MNHEY and CDR2 SMNVEV (reference sequence). CDR3 coding DNA: TGTGCCAGCAGTTGGGGCGCCGGCCGGTACAATGAGCAGTTCTTC. Translated: CASSWGAGRYNEQFF.

This chain uses TRBV10-2 with TRBJ2-7; D remains unclear. This CDR3 region has 11 residues. V was cut by 9 bases and J by 5 bases, with 11 bases left in between. Germline CDR1 and CDR2: WSHSY and SAAADI. CDR3 region: CASGPGDEQYF. The CDR3 DNA is TGCGCCAGTGGGCCCGGTGACGAGCAGTACTTC.

The gene calls are TRBV5-5 and TRBJ2-7; a possible D gene is TRBD2 (5 bases). The CDR3 contains 13 residues. Germline loops: CDR1 SGHKS, CDR2 YYEKEE (reference sequence). V lost 1 base, J lost 3 bases, and 8 bases lay in between. In DNA, the CDR3 is TGTGCCAGCAGCTTGAAGGGAGTCTACGAGCAGTACTTC. This gives the protein CASSLKGVYEQYF.

CDR3 DNA: TGTGCCAGCAGCGTGCGTTTCTCTGGGGCCAACGTCCTGACTTTC. It translates to CASSVRFSGANVLTF. V is TRBV11-2 and J is TRBJ2-6; the D is unclear. CDR3 length: 15 residues. Per the germline V gene, CDR1 is SGHAT and CDR2 is FQNNGV. The V end was cut by 5 bases, the J end by 0 bases, with 8 bases between.